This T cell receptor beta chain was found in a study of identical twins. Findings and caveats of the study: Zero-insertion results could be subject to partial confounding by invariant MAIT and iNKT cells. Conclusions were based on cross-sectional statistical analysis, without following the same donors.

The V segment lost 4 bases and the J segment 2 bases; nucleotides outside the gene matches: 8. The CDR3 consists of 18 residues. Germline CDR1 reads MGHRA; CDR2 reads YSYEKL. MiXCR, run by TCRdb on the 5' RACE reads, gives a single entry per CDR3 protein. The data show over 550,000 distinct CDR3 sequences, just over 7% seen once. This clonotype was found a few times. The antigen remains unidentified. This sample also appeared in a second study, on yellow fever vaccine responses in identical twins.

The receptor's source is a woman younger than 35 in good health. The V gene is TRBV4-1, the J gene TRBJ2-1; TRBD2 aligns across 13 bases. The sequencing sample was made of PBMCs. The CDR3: CASSLDPGTSGTYNEQFF. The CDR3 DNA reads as TGCGCCAGCAGCCTCGACCCCGGGACTAGCGGGACCTACAATGAGCAGTTCTTC.